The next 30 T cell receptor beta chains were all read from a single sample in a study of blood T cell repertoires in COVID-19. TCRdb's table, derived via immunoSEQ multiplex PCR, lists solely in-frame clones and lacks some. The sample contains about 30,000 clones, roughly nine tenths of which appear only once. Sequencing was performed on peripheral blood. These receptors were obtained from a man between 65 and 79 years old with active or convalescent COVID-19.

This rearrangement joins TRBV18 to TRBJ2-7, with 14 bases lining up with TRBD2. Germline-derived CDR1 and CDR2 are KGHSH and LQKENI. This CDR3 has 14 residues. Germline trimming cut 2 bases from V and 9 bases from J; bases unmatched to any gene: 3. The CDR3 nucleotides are TGTGCCAGCTCACCAGGACTAGCGGGAGGTGTGCAGTACGTC. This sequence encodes CASSPGLAGGVQYV.

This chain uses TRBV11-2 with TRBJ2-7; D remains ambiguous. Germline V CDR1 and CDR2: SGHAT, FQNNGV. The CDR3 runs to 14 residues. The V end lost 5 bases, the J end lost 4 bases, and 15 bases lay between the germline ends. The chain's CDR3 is CASSRRSDWYEQYV. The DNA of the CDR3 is TGTGCCAGCAGCCGACGGAGCGACTGGTACGAGCAGTACGTC.

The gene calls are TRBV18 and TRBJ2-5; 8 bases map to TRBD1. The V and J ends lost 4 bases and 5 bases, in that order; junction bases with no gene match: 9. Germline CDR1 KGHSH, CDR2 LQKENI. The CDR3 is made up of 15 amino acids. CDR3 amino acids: CASSQQTGVWETQYF. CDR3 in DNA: TGTGCCAGCTCACAGCAGACAGGGGTTTGGGAGACCCAGTACTTC. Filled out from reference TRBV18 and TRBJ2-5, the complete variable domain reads NAGVMQNPRHLVRRRGQEARLRCSPMKGHSHVYWYRQLPEEGLKFMVYLQKENIIDESGMPKERFSAEFPKEGPSILRIQQVVRGDSAAYFCASSQQTGVWETQYFGPGTRLLVL.

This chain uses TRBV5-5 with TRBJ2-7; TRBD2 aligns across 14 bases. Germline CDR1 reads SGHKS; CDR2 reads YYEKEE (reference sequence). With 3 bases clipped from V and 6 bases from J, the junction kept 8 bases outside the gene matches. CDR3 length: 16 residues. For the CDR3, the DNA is TGTGCCAGCAGCTCCCTTCGACTAGCGGGGGGGGCCGAGCAGTACTTC. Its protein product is CASSSLRLAGGAEQYF.

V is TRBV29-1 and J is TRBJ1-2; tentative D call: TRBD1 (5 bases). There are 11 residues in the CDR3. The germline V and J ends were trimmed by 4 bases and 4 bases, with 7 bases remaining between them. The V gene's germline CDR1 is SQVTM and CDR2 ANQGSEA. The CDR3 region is CSVGQLYGYTF. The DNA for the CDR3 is TGCAGCGTTGGACAGCTCTATGGCTACACCTTC. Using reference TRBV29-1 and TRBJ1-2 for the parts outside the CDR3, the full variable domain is SAVISQKPSRDICQRGTSLTIQCQVDSQVTMMFWYRQQPGQSLTLIATANQGSEATYESGFVIDKFPISRPNLTFSTLTVSNMSPEDSSIYLCSVGQLYGYTFGSGTRLTVV.

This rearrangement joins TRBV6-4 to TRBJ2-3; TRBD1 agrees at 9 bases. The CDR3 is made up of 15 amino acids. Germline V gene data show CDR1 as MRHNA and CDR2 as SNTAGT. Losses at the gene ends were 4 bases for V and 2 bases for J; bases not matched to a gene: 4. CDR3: CASSATGGVTDTQYF. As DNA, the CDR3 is TGTGCCAGCAGTGCGACAGGGGGAGTCACAGATACGCAGTATTTT.

CDR3 DNA sequence: TGTGCCAGCAGCGATCAGGACAATCAGCCCCAGCATTTT. It is translated as CASSDQDNQPQHF. The rearrangement links TRBV6-2 or TRBV6-3 to TRBJ1-5; the D is unclear. CDR3 size: 13 residues. Per the germline V gene, CDR1 is MNHEY and CDR2 is SVGEGT. Trimming removed 6 bases from V and 3 bases from J, with 9 bases in between.

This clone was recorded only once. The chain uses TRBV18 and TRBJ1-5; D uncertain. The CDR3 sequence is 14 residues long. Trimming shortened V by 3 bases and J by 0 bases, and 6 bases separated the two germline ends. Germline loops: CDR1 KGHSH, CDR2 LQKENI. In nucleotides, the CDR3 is TGTGCCAGCTCACCGGCAGATAGCAATCAGCCCCAGCATTTT. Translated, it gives CASSPADSNQPQHF.

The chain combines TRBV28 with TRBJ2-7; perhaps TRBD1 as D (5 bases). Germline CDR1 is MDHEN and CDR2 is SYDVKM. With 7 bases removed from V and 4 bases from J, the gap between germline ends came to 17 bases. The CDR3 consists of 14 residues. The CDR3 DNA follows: TGTGCCAGCAAAAGTGAGGACACTTATTACGAGCAGTACTTC. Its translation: CASKSEDTYYEQYF.

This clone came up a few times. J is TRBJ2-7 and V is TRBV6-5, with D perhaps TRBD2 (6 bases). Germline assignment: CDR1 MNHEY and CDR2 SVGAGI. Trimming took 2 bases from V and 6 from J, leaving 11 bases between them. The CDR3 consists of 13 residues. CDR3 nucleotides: TGTGCCAGCAGTTACGGCGCCGGGGGCGAGCAGTACGTC. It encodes CASSYGAGGEQYV.

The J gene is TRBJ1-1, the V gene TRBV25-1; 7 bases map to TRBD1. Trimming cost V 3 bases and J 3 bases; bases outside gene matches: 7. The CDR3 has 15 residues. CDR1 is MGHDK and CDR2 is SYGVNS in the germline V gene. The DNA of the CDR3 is TGTGCCAGCAGTGACCAGGGGGATCGAGACACTGAAGCTTTCTTT. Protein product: CASSDQGDRDTEAFF.

The CDR3 region is CASSIPGRVDYGYTF. The CDR3 region has the DNA TGTGCCAGTAGTATCCCGGGCAGGGTGGACTATGGCTACACCTTC. The chain combines TRBV19 with TRBJ1-2; D perhaps matches TRBD1 (5 bases). This CDR3 spans 15 amino acids. V gave up 3 bases and J gave up 3 bases, with 14 bases separating them. Per the germline V gene, CDR1 is LNHDA and CDR2 is SQIVND (reference sequence).

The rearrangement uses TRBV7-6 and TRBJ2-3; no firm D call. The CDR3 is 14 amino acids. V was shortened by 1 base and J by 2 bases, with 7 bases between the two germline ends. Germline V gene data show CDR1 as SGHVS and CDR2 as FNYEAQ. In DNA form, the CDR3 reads TGTGCCAGCAGCTTAGGGTCAGACACAGATACGCAGTATTTT. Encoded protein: CASSLGSDTDTQYF.

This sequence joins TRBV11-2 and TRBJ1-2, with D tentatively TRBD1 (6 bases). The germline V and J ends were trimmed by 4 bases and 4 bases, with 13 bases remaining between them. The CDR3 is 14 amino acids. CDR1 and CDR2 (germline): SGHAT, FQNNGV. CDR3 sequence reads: CASSSTVQGYGYTF. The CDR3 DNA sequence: TGTGCCAGCAGCTCCACCGTACAGGGCTATGGCTACACCTTC. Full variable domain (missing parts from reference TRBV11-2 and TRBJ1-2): EAGVAQSPRYKIIEKRQSVAFWCNPISGHATLYWYQQILGQGPKLLIQFQNNGVVDDSQLPKDRFSAERLKGVDSTLKIQPAKLEDSAVYLCASSSTVQGYGYTFGSGTRLTVV.

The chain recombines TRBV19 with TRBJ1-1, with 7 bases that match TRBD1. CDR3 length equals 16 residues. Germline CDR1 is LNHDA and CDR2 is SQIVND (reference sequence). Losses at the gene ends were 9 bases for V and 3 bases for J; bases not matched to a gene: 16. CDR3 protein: CASSGGAGGWYTEAFF. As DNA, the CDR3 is TGTGCCAGCAGCGGAGGGGCAGGGGGTTGGTACACTGAAGCTTTCTTT.

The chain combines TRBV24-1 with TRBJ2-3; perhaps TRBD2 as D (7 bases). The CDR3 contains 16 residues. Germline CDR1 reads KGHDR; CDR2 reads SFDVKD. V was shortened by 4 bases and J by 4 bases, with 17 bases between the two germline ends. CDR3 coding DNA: TGTGCCACCAGTGAGTCTACAGGGAGCGGGGCAGATACGCAGTATTTT. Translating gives CATSESTGSGADTQYF.

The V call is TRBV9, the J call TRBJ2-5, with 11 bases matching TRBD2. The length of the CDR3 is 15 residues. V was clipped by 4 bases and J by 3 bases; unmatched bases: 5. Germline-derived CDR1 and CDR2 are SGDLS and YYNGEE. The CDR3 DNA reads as TGTGCCAGCAGCTCCGGGACTAGCGGAAAAGAGACCCAGTACTTC. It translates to CASSSGTSGKETQYF.

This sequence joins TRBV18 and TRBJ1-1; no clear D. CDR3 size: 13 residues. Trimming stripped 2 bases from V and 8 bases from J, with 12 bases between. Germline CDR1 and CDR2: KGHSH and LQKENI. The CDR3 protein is CASSPTESWEAFF. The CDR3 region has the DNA TGTGCCAGCTCACCAACTGAGAGTTGGGAAGCTTTCTTT.

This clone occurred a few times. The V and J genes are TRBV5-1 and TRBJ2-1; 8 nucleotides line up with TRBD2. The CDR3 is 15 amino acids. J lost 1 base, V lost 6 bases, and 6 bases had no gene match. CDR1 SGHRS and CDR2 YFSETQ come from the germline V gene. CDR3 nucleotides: TGCGCCAGCACGCAGCGGGAGCCATCCTACAATGAGCAGTTCTTC. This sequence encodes CASTQREPSYNEQFF.

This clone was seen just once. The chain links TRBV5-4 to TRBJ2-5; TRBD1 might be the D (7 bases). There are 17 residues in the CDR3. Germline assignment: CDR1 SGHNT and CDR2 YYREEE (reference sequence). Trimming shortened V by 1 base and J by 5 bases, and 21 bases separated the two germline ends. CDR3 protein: CASSLSSGRGVLETQYF. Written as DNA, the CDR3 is TGTGCCAGCAGCTTGTCGTCGGGCAGGGGGGTCTTGGAGACCCAGTACTTC.

The CDR3 bases are TGTGCCAGCTCACCAACGGGATCTAACTATGGCTACACCTTC. Translated, it gives CASSPTGSNYGYTF. The chain uses TRBV18 and TRBJ1-2; D uncertain. The germline V gene encodes CDR1 KGHSH and CDR2 LQKENI. The V gene lost 2 bases and the J gene lost 0 bases, with 7 bases spanning the gap. This CDR3 has 14 amino acids.

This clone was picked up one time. The CDR3: CASSSGLADQETQYF. Here the CDR3 DNA reads TGTGCCAGCAGCTCGGGACTAGCGGATCAAGAGACCCAGTACTTC. The J gene is TRBJ2-5, the V gene TRBV5-4; the match to TRBD2 covers 11 bases. Germline V gives CDR1 SGHNT, CDR2 YYREEE (reference sequence). The CDR3 totals 15 residues. With 3 bases clipped from V and 2 bases from J, the junction kept 3 bases outside the gene matches. Full variable domain (rest looked up from reference TRBV5-4 and TRBJ2-5): ETGVTQSPTHLIKTRGQQVTLRCSSQSGHNTVSWYQQALGQGPQFIFQYYREEENGRGNFPPRFSGLQFPNYSSELNVNALELDDSALYLCASSSGLADQETQYFGPGTRLLVL.

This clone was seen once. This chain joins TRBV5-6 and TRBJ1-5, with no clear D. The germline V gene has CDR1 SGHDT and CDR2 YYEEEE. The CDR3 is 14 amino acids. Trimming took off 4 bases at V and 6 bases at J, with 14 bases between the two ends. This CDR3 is CASSPGGIGQPQHF. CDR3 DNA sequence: TGTGCCAGCAGCCCTGGTGGTATCGGTCAGCCCCAGCATTTT.

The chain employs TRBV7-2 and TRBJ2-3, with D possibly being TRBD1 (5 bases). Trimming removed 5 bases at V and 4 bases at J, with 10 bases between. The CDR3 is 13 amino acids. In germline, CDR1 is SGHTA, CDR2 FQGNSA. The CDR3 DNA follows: TGTGCCAGCAGCCAGCAGGGTCCAGATACGCAGTATTTT. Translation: CASSQQGPDTQYF.

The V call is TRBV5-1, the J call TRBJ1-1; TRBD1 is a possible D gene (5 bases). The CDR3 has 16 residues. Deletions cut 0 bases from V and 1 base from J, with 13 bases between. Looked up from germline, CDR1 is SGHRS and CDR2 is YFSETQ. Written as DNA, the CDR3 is TGCGCCAGCAGCTTGGGGTCAGGGTGGGAGAACACTGAAGCTTTCTTT. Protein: CASSLGSGWENTEAFF.

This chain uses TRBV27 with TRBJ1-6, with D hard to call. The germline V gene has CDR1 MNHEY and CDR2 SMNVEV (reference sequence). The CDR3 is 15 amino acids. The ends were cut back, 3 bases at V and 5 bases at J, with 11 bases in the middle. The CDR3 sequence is CASSFDSLNNSPLHF. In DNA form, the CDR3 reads TGTGCCAGCAGTTTTGACTCCCTTAATAATTCACCCCTCCACTTT.

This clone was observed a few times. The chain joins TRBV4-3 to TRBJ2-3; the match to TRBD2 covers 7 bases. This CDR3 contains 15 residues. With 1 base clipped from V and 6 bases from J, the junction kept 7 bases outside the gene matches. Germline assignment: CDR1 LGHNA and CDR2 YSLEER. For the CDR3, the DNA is TGCGCCAGCAGCCAAGTGTGGCGGGGGACCGATACGCAGTATTTT. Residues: CASSQVWRGTDTQYF.

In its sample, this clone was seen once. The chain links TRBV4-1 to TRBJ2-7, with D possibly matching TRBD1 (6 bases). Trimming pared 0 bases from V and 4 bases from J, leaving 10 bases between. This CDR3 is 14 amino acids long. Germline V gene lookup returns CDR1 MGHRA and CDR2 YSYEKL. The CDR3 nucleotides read TGCGCCAGCAGCCAAGAGTTTAGGGGGTACGAGCAGTACGTC. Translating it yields CASSQEFRGYEQYV.

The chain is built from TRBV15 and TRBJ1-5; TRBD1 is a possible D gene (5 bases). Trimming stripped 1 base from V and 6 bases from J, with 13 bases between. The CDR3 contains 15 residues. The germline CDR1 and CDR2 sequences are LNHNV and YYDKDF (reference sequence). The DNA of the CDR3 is TGTGCCACCAGCAGAGTCCTGGAGGGGACTCAGCCCCAGCATTTT. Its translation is CATSRVLEGTQPQHF.

Here the CDR3 DNA reads TGTGCCAGCTTGGAGGCAGGATACAATGAGCAGTTCTTC. It encodes CASLEAGYNEQFF. The rearrangement joins TRBV2 to TRBJ2-1; D is perhaps TRBD2 (5 bases). Germline CDR1 SNHLY, CDR2 FYNNEI. V was trimmed by 8 bases and J by 4 bases, leaving 12 bases between them. The CDR3 sequence is 13 residues long.